This T cell receptor (beta chain) was recovered during a study of early T cells in non-severe SARS-CoV-2 infection. One entry per CDR3 protein, called by TCRdb with MiXCR from the 5' RACE reads. The table has about 70,000 distinct CDR3 sequences, roughly 12% seen once. This clonotype was seen more than once but under ten times. Sequences were derived from whole blood, sampled at baseline. The TCR originated in an adult who was a healthcare worker with PCR-confirmed SARS-CoV-2 infection or an uninfected control (not recorded which). The donor label of this sample is uncertain.

The CDR3 nucleotides are TGTGCCAGCGGGAACAGGGCTGGAAACACCATATATTTT. This translates into CASGNRAGNTIYF. V gene TRBV6-5 combines with J gene TRBJ1-3, with D possibly being TRBD1 (6 bases). The ends were cut back, 8 bases at V and 2 bases at J, with 10 bases in the middle. The CDR3 extends over 13 amino acids. Germline V gives CDR1 MNHEY, CDR2 SVGAGI.